This T cell receptor beta chain was recovered during a study of blood T cell repertoires in COVID-19 (dated by TCRdb to about 2020). For context, the study as a whole: Samples from collaborators originated in the United States, Italy and Spain and spanned both the acute and convalescent phases of COVID-19. The prospective study material was composed of cDNA or gDNA derived from T cells, B-cell-depleted T cells, or PBMCs. Subjects who had been exposed to COVID-19, were actively infected with it, or had recovered from it provided the deeply sampled blood TCRbeta repertoires that made up the dataset. The repertoires were released in a freely available public database meant as a resource for research on the immune response to SARS-CoV-2. Samples were obtained from the ongoing ImmuneRACE study (first 160 participants) and from approximately 1,200 subjects provided by 6 global collaborators. Sample metadata almost always included a de-identified subject ID, COVID-19 status, age in years and sex. HLA class I and class II types, where available, came from metadata supplied by the sample provider rather than from assay-based typing.

Collaborating institutions collected whole blood in K2EDTA tubes following their own protocols. For TCRbeta analysis, collaborators shipped samples as frozen whole blood, isolated PBMCs, or DNA extracted from either of those sample types. TCRbeta CDR3 regions were amplified from genomic DNA by means of the immunoSEQ Assay, a bias-controlled multiplex PCR. The study's processing was this. Nucleated cell counts per sample were estimated from amplification of reference gene primers within the assay. To quantify the absolute abundance of each unique TCRbeta CDR3 rearrangement, sequence reads were collapsed and filtered. For each sample, productive Simpson clonality was calculated as the square root of Simpson's diversity index over productive rearrangements. This immuneACCESS table, as held by TCRdb, lists in-frame sequences with V and J called but not all clones. Of the missing ones, under half trace to an unresolved V gene in checked studies; the others have no known cause. Clonal size and the V and J genes are those of that table, whereas D and trimming came from the DNA. The sample has roughly 100,000 clones on record, around 76% of them singletons. The ten largest make up 15% to 20% of the sample.

Concerning this clone itself: The specificity of this receptor is unknown. Nothing much larger sits one base from this clone, and base qualities are not available.

Taken from the germline V gene, the CDR1 and CDR2 loops are KGHSH and LQKENI. From cysteine to phenylalanine, the CDR3 is 15 amino acids long. Here the CDR3 DNA is all that survives: 45 bases in frame from base 1. Germline trimming amounts to 3 bases on V and 6 bases on J, with 11 as the count of junction bases outside the gene matches. The research as a whole found: The amount of clinical and demographic metadata varied by source and participant and was provided uncurated.

The sequence was collected from a woman aged 70-85 years with acute or convalescent COVID-19. Sequencing input: peripheral blood. Here the chain combines TRBV18 and TRBJ2-7, and TRBD1 matches 7 of the central bases. Here the CDR3 is given as CASSPVSLSGGEQYF. The sequence in DNA is TGTGCCAGCTCACCTGTTTCCCTCTCAGGGGGCGAGCAGTACTTC.